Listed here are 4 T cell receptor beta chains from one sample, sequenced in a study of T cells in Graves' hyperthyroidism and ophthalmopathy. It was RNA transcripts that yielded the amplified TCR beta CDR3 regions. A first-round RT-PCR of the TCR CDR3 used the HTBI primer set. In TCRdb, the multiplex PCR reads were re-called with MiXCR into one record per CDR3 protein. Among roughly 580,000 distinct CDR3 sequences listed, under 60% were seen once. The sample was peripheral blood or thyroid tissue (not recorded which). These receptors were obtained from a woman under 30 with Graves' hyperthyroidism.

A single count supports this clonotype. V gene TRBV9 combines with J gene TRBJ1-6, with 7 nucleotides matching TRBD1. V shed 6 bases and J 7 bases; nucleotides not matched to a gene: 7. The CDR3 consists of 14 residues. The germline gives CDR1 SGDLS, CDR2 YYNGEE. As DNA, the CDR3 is TGTGCCAGCACCTCGACAGGGAGGAATTCACCCCTCCACTTT. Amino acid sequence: CASTSTGRNSPLHF.

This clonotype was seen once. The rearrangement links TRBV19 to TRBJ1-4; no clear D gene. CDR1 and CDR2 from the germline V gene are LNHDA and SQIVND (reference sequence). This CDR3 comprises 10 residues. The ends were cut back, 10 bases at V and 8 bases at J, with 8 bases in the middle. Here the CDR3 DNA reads TGTGCCACCCGGTCGGAAAAACTGTTTTTT. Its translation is CATRSEKLFF.

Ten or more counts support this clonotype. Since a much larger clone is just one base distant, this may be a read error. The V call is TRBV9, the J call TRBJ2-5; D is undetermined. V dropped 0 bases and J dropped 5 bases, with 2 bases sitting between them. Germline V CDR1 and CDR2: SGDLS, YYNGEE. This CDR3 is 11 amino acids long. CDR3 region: CASSVAETQYF. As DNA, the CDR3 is TGTGCCAGCAGCGTAGCGGAGACCCAGTACTTC.

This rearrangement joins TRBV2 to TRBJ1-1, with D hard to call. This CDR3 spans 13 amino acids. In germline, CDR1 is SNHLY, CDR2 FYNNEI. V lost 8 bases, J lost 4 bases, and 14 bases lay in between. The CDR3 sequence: CASGPQRSTEAFF. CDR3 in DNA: TGTGCCAGCGGACCACAACGAAGCACTGAAGCTTTCTTT.